Shown below are 17 T cell receptor beta chains from a single sample sequenced in a study of blood T cell repertoires in COVID-19. Data came from immunoSEQ multiplex PCR; TCRdb stores just in-frame clones and leaves some out. This table holds around 300,000 clones, over 70% found once. Sequenced input: PBMCs or T cells enriched from blood (not recorded which). The receptors here all came from a man aged 25-45 years who had recovered from COVID-19.

About this clone: The germline gene is not matched at one end of the junction; a read error may be the cause. The V gene is TRBV5-4, the J gene TRBJ2-1; perhaps TRBD2 as D (6 bases). The CDR3 contains 11 residues. Germline V gene sequence: CDR1 SGHNT, CDR2 YYREEE (reference sequence). CDR3: CASSLAGTLLF. CDR3 bases: TGTGCCAGCAGCTTGGCCGGGACTTTACTCTTC.

The sample holds one count of this clone. The genes are TRBV18 and TRBJ1-5; D unresolved. There are 15 residues in the CDR3. Trimming pared 3 bases from V and 2 bases from J, leaving 11 bases between. Germline V gene lookup returns CDR1 KGHSH and CDR2 LQKENI. CDR3 in DNA: TGTGCCAGCTCACCTGGTGACTATGGCAATCAGCCCCAGCATTTT. This translates into CASSPGDYGNQPQHF.

DNA of the CDR3: TGTGCCAGTAGTCCACAGGGGCGCAATCAGCCCCAGCATTTT. It codes for CASSPQGRNQPQHF. The chain employs TRBV19 and TRBJ1-5; 7 nucleotides line up with TRBD1. The length of the CDR3 is 14 residues. Per the germline V gene, CDR1 is LNHDA and CDR2 is SQIVND (reference sequence). V trimming: 5 bases; J trimming: 2 bases; junction bases outside the gene matches: 3. Drawing the rest from reference TRBV19 and TRBJ1-5, the complete variable domain is DGGITQSPKYLFRKEGQNVTLSCEQNLNHDAMYWYRQDPGQGLRLIYYSQIVNDFQKGDIAEGYSVSREKKESFPLTVTSAQKNPTAFYLCASSPQGRNQPQHFGDGTRLSIL.

The V call is TRBV13, the J call TRBJ1-6; tentatively, D is TRBD1 (6 bases). Germline CDR1 PRHDT, CDR2 FYEKMQ (reference sequence). The CDR3 runs 15 residues. V was pared by 0 bases and J by 7 bases, with 10 bases between. For the CDR3, the DNA is TGTGCCAGCAGCTTAGGACAGGGCGCGAATTCACCCCTCCACTTT. Amino acid sequence: CASSLGQGANSPLHF.

The rearrangement joins TRBV10-3 to TRBJ1-1, with D possibly matching TRBD1 (6 bases). Trimming stripped 8 bases from V and 4 bases from J, with 20 bases between. This CDR3 spans 15 amino acids. Germline V gene data show CDR1 as ENHRY and CDR2 as SYGVKD. CDR3 nucleotide sequence: TGTGCCATCGCAGGAGGGGGAGGGCGGGGCACTGAAGCTTTCTTT. This codes for CAIAGGGGRGTEAFF.

The rearrangement joins TRBV5-1 to TRBJ1-2; 8 bases align to TRBD1. After removal of 3 bases from V and 6 bases from J, the junction contained 7 bases not matched to a gene. This CDR3 comprises 14 residues. From germline, CDR1 is SGHRS and CDR2 YFSETQ. As DNA, the CDR3 is TGCGCCAGCAGCTCCTTACAGGGGGAGGATGGCTACACCTTC. Residues: CASSSLQGEDGYTF.

This chain uses TRBV10-2 with TRBJ2-7; D may be TRBD2 (6 bases). The V and J ends lost 5 bases and 3 bases respectively, with 11 bases between them. CDR1 is WSHSY and CDR2 is SAAADI in the germline V gene. The CDR3 runs 13 residues. The DNA of the CDR3 is TGCGCCAGCAGTTCGACTAGTGGCTACGAGCAGTACTTC. Translating gives CASSSTSGYEQYF.

V is TRBV7-3 and J is TRBJ2-2, with 7 bases identical to TRBD1. J lost 6 bases, V lost 5 bases, and 3 bases had no gene match. There are 13 residues in the CDR3. The germline V gene has CDR1 SGHTA and CDR2 FQGTGA. CDR3 residues: CASSIDRAGELFF. Written as DNA, the CDR3 is TGTGCCAGCAGCATTGACAGGGCCGGGGAGCTGTTTTTT.

The chain combines TRBV7-9 with TRBJ2-7; maybe TRBD1 (6 bases). CDR1 SEHNR and CDR2 FQNEAQ come from the germline V gene (reference sequence). The CDR3 extends over 12 amino acids. Trimming took off 5 bases at V and 3 bases at J, with 8 bases between the two ends. CDR3 in amino acids: CASSRQDYEQYF. The CDR3 coding sequence is TGTGCCAGCAGCCGACAGGACTACGAGCAGTACTTC.

The chain recombines TRBV29-1 with TRBJ2-7; D unclear. CDR1 and CDR2 from the germline V gene are SQVTM and ANQGSEA. This CDR3 contains 11 residues. CDR3 region: CTAVADYEQYF. CDR3 in DNA: TGCACGGCGGTGGCCGACTACGAGCAGTACTTC.

This clone was detected only once. The chain employs TRBV9 and TRBJ2-1; TRBD1 matches at 11 bases. CDR1 and CDR2 (germline): SGDLS, YYNGEE. The CDR3 totals 15 residues. V shed 4 bases and J 10 bases; nucleotides not matched to a gene: 10. The CDR3 region is CASSTHGTGGSEQFF. DNA of the CDR3: TGTGCCAGCAGCACCCACGGGACAGGGGGAAGCGAGCAGTTCTTC.

The genes are TRBV3-1 (or the pseudogene TRBV3-2) and TRBJ2-5, with 11 bases that match TRBD2. The junction had 6 bases not matched to a gene; V was cut back by 4 bases and J by 2 bases. Germline-derived CDR1 and CDR2 are LGHDT and YNNKEL (reference sequence). The CDR3 spans 16 residues. The CDR3 loop reads CASSPTTSGTQETQYF. For the CDR3, the DNA is TGTGCCAGCAGCCCGACGACTAGCGGGACACAAGAGACCCAGTACTTC.

This chain uses TRBV28 with TRBJ1-2; D unclear. Germline V gene sequence: CDR1 MDHEN, CDR2 SYDVKM. The CDR3 spans 11 residues. Trimming cost V 6 bases and J 10 bases, with 12 bases left between them. DNA of the CDR3: TGTGCCAGCAGGGGCGTTGTAGACTACACCTTC. Translated, it gives CASRGVVDYTF.

The chain has TRBV19 and TRBJ1-1; TRBD1 aligns across 7 bases. Germline values: CDR1 LNHDA, CDR2 SQIVND (reference sequence). The V gene end was trimmed by 4 bases and the J gene end by 3 bases; junction bases not matched to a gene: 8. This CDR3 is 15 amino acids long. The CDR3, as DNA: TGTGCCAGTAGTAGAAAGACAGGGTCGGACACTGAAGCTTTCTTT. This sequence encodes CASSRKTGSDTEAFF.

The chain is built from TRBV2 and TRBJ1-6; D perhaps matches TRBD1 (6 bases). Trimming pared 6 bases from V and 7 bases from J, leaving 13 bases between. The length of the CDR3 is 14 residues. CDR1 is SNHLY and CDR2 is FYNNEI in the germline V gene. CDR3 in DNA: TGTGCCAGCAGGGTCAGGGGTCGAAATTCACCCCTCCACTTT. Its protein product is CASRVRGRNSPLHF. Combining the CDR3 with reference TRBV2 and TRBJ1-6 gives the whole variable domain EPEVTQTPSHQVTQMGQEVILRCVPISNHLYFYWYRQILGQKVEFLVSFYNNEISEKSEIFDDQFSVERPDGSNFTLKIRSTKLEDSAMYFCASRVRGRNSPLHFGNGTRLTVT.

This clone has more than one count but fewer than ten. The sample carries other DNA sequences with the same CDR3. This rearrangement joins TRBV5-6 to TRBJ1-2, with 8 nucleotides matching TRBD1. The CDR3 consists of 14 residues. V lost 0 bases, J lost 4 bases, and 2 bases stayed unmatched. CDR1 and CDR2 from the germline V gene are SGHDT and YYEEEE. The CDR3 region is CASSLGQGFYGYTF. The CDR3 DNA is TGTGCCAGCAGCTTGGGACAGGGGTTCTATGGCTACACCTTC.

This clone was recorded a few times. V and J are TRBV3-1 (or the pseudogene TRBV3-2) and TRBJ1-1; the match to TRBD1 covers 7 bases. The ends lost 8 bases at V and 5 bases at J; junction bases unmatched: 11. The CDR3 length is 14 residues. Germline loops: CDR1 LGHDT, CDR2 YNNKEL (reference sequence). CDR3 residues: CASSLVAGGTEAFF. The CDR3 bases are TGTGCCAGCTCCCTGGTAGCAGGGGGTACTGAAGCTTTCTTT.